This TCR beta chain was sequenced for a study of shared clonotypes between healthy human individuals. This CDR3 has 12 amino acids. Germline V CDR1 and CDR2: SGHRS, YFSETQ. The V and J ends lost 0 bases and 13 bases respectively, with 11 bases between them. Measured with immunoSEQ multiplex PCR; TCRdb has only the in-frame clones, and not every one. The data show about 2.4 million clones, with just over 90% seen just once and about 0.13% held by the top ten. V usage is TRBV5-1 and J usage is TRBJ2-1; perhaps TRBD1 as D (5 bases). The specimen was naive CD4+ T cells sorted from blood. The subset denotes: CD45RA+ positively selected. The sequence derives from a man younger than 35 in good health. The CDR3: CASSLGQGSQFF. The DNA for the CDR3 is TGCGCCAGCAGCTTGGGGCAGGGATCCCAGTTCTTC.